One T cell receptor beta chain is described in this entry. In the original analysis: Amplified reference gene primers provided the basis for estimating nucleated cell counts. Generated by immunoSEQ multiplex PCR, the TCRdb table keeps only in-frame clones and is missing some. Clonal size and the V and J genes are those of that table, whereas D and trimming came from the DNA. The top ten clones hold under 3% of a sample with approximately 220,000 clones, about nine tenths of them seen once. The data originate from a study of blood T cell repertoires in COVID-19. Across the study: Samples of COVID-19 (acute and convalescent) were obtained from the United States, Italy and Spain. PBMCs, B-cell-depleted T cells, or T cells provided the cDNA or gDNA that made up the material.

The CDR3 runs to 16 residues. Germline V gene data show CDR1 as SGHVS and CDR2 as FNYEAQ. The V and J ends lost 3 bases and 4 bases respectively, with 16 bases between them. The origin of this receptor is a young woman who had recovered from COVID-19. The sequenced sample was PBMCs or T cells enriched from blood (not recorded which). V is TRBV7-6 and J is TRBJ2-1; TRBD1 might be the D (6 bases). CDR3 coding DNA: TGTGCCAGCAGCTTGACAGGCACATATTTTTACAATGAGCAGTTCTTC. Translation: CASSLTGTYFYNEQFF.